The clone carrying this T cell receptor beta chain came up many times. The source of the sample is a study of regulatory T cells in long-lasting Graves disease. The overall study: Persistence in Graves' disease required over 5 years of antithyroid drugs plus positive TSH receptor antibodies.

Time point meaning: persistent/refractory GD, antithyroid drugs over 5 years with positive TRAb. Extracted RNA from PBMCs served as the source of the TCR library. This CDR3 spans 16 amino acids. Trimming took 5 bases from V and 3 from J, leaving 17 bases between them. Looked up from germline, CDR1 is MDHEN and CDR2 is SYDVKM. Relying on iRepertoire HTBI primers and Arm-PCR of CDR3 regions, the team built TCR beta libraries. Authors' methods: Samples jointly harbored roughly 60 TRBV and more than eleven TRBJ segments. In TCRdb, the multiplex PCR reads were re-called with MiXCR into one record per CDR3 protein. The V and J calls and clone size come from TCRdb's table, not from the authors' own analysis. The sample records 350,000 to 450,000 distinct CDR3 sequences, 21% being singletons.

The receptor was isolated from a female donor with Graves disease. This sequence joins TRBV28 and TRBJ1-3; a possible D gene is TRBD1 (5 bases). This specimen was peripheral blood mononuclear cells (PBMCs), taken when the disease was refractory, from a patient treated with antithyroid drugs. The CDR3 spells CASSPSSGQSGNTIYF. The CDR3 DNA reads as TGTGCCAGCAGTCCTTCCTCGGGGCAAAGTGGAAACACCATATATTTT.